The entry below describes one T cell receptor (beta chain). The CDR3 contains 17 residues. Per the original data handling: For nucleated cells, counts were estimated from reference gene primer amplification. Clones were sequenced by immunoSEQ multiplex PCR, and TCRdb holds only the in-frame ones, with some missing. D and trimming come from the DNA, and the V and J calls and clone size come from that table. The repertoire holds some 140,000 clones, with over 70% as singletons. These data belong to a study of blood T cell repertoires in COVID-19. Whole-study context: Donors in the United States, Italy and Spain gave samples during acute or convalescent COVID-19. Nucleic acid was either cDNA or gDNA, and it came from T cells, B-cell-depleted T cells, or PBMCs.

This clonotype was obtained from a man older than 75 with acute or convalescent COVID-19. The chain joins TRBV21-1 to TRBJ2-5; the table gives TRBD2 as D, unverified against the DNA. TRBV21-1 is marked as a pseudogene. The sequenced sample was peripheral blood. CDR3 DNA: TGTGCCAGCAGTTCACCATGGGCCGGGGGAGTCCAAGAGACCCAGTACTTC. This sequence encodes CASSSPWAGGVQETQYF.